This T cell receptor beta chain was retrieved from a study of Graves' ophthalmopathy and Graves' hyperthyroidism. Germline lookup yields CDR1 KGHDR and CDR2 SFDVKD. The CDR3 consists of 16 residues. Trimming pared 3 bases from V and 3 bases from J, leaving 15 bases between. This clonotype was observed at least ten times. Scientists amplified the TCR beta CDR3 regions from RNA transcripts. The workflow started with a first-round RT-PCR run with HTBI primers and then moved on to a second-round multiplex PCR. From the multiplex PCR reads, TCRdb called clonotypes with MiXCR, one entry per CDR3 protein. This table holds around 400,000 distinct CDR3 sequences, under 25% found once. The authors used Ficoll-Paque density gradient centrifugation to separate PBMCs. The input was around 10 ml of fresh peripheral blood.

This chain joins TRBV24-1 and TRBJ2-3; D is perhaps TRBD1 or TRBD2 (5 bases each). The material sequenced was peripheral blood. The clonotype comes from a woman between 18 and 29 years old with stable Graves' hyperthyroidism. The CDR3 DNA reads TGTGCCACCAGTGATACACGGGACCGAGGGACAGATACGCAGTATTTT. Its translation: CATSDTRDRGTDTQYF.